These T cell receptor beta chains were read from a single sample in a study of blood T cell repertoires in COVID-19. Generated by immunoSEQ multiplex PCR, the TCRdb table keeps only in-frame clones and is missing some. The sample includes some 520,000 clones, 75% to 90% of them seen just once. The source material was peripheral blood. All receptors derive from a man aged 18 to 30 with COVID-19, enrolled during active disease. Each CDR3 is given without its conserved first and last residue. D genes are given only for firm matches.

D gene	V gene	J gene	CDR3 protein
.	TRBV23-1	TRBJ1-1	ASSPSREALMRTEAF
TRBD1	TRBV12-5	TRBJ1-5	ASGSTVYGTDNNQPQH
TRBD1	TRBV6-5	TRBJ2-7	ASRGIGTGVYEQY
.	TRBV9	TRBJ2-2	ASSVPDSTGELF
.	TRBV6-4	TRBJ1-2	ASSEGAIGDSSSYGYT
.	TRBV9	TRBJ2-1	ASSVRDYNEQF
TRBD1	TRBV7-6	TRBJ1-3	ASSRDRGWGNTIY
.	TRBV2	TRBJ2-1	ASSKDSYNEQF
TRBD2	TRBV12-3/TRBV12-4	TRBJ2-3	ATRQRGTDTQY
TRBD1	TRBV13	TRBJ2-7	ASSLGQGAYEQY
TRBD1	TRBV25-1	TRBJ1-2	ASSEPGTGKGYT
TRBD1	TRBV7-6	TRBJ1-3	ASSPRDRGLGNTIY
TRBD2	TRBV19	TRBJ2-3	ASRSLAGRTDTQY
TRBD2	TRBV6-5	TRBJ2-1	ASRPSGGDEQF
.	TRBV21-1	TRBJ1-2	ASSSRDRGRGGYT
TRBD2	TRBV24-1	TRBJ2-7	ATSDPPGTSQPEQY
.	TRBV7-3	TRBJ1-1	ASSPTRGNTEAF
.	TRBV10-3	TRBJ1-4	ATNDGLVSEKLF
.	TRBV6-1	TRBJ1-5	ASSGTAEPTSQPQH
.	TRBV7-9	TRBJ1-3	ASSLTGISGNTIY
.	TRBV12-5	TRBJ2-1	ASGLGARTSYEQF
TRBD1	TRBV10-2	TRBJ1-5	ASTGQGSQPQH
TRBD2	TRBV7-6	TRBJ2-1	ASSFLAGRNEQF